The rows below give T cell receptor beta chains drawn from one sample of a study of identifying expanded T cells in peripheral blood. Measured with immunoSEQ multiplex PCR; TCRdb has only the in-frame clones, and not every one. The data hold 91,000 or so clones, with roughly 90% observed a single time. Sequencing was done on a sample of blood. These receptors came from a person between 18 and 70 years old in good health. CDR3s include the opening cysteine and the closing phenylalanine or tryptophan. The D gene is left open where the match is weak. Clone sizes are given selectively: once, few, many, or a class where the clone is expanded.

length: 16; J: TRBJ2-7; size: .; D: TRBD2; V: TRBV6-1; DNA: TGTGCCAGCAGTGCCTTAGCGGGGGGAAATACCTACGAGCAGTACTTC; CDR3: CASSALAGGNTYEQYF
length: 12; J: TRBJ2-7; size: few; D: TRBD1; V: TRBV28; DNA: TGTGCCAGCGGGACAGGGGCCTACGAGCAGTACTTC; CDR3: CASGTGAYEQYF
length: 11; J: TRBJ1-2; size: .; D: .; V: TRBV20-1; DNA: TGCAGTGCTAGAGACAGGGGTGGCTACACCTTC; CDR3: CSARDRGGYTF
length: 11; J: TRBJ2-7; size: .; D: .; V: TRBV7-9; DNA: TGTGCCAGCAGCTCCACCTACGAGCAGTACTTC; CDR3: CASSSTYEQYF
length: 12; J: TRBJ1-2; size: .; D: TRBD1; V: TRBV11-2; DNA: TGTGCCAGCAGCAGGGCGAGTCGACAGGGGACCTTC; CDR3: CASSRASRQGTF
length: 15; J: TRBJ1-4; size: .; D: TRBD1; V: TRBV5-1; DNA: TGCGCCAGCAGCTTGGGGGGACAGGGGAATGAAAAACTGTTTTTT; CDR3: CASSLGGQGNEKLFF
length: 15; J: TRBJ2-3; size: .; D: TRBD2; V: TRBV7-2; DNA: TGTGCCAGCAGCCCCCGACTAGCGGGGGGAGATACGCAGTATTTT; CDR3: CASSPRLAGGDTQYF
length: 15; J: TRBJ2-7; size: .; D: TRBD2; V: TRBV19; DNA: TGTGCCAGTAGTCCCCTGACTAGCGGAGCTTACGAGCAGTACTTC; CDR3: CASSPLTSGAYEQYF
length: 14; J: TRBJ2-2; size: .; D: TRBD2; V: TRBV29-1; DNA: TGCAGCGTTGAGGGTAGCGGGTACACCGGGGAGCTGTTTTTT; CDR3: CSVEGSGYTGELFF
length: 16; J: TRBJ1-1; size: .; D: .; V: TRBV9; DNA: TGTGCCAGCAGCGCTTCCTTAGGACCCATGAACACTGAAGCTTTCTTT; CDR3: CASSASLGPMNTEAFF
length: 16; J: TRBJ2-4; size: .; D: .; V: TRBV2; DNA: TGTGCCAGCAGTGAAGGCACCGGGACATCCAAAAACATTCAGTACTTC; CDR3: CASSEGTGTSKNIQYF
length: 13; J: TRBJ2-1; size: .; D: .; V: TRBV15; DNA: TGTGCCACCAGCAGAGATGAGGGGAGTGAGCAGTTCTTC; CDR3: CATSRDEGSEQFF
length: 14; J: TRBJ2-1; size: .; D: .; V: TRBV7-9; DNA: TGTGCCAGCAGCCACCCCCCCGGCAACAATGAGCAGTTCTTC; CDR3: CASSHPPGNNEQFF
length: 12; J: TRBJ1-5; size: few; D: .; V: TRBV7-2; DNA: TGTGCCAGCAGCTTGCCCAATCAGCCCCAGCATTTT; CDR3: CASSLPNQPQHF
length: 13; J: TRBJ2-1; size: .; D: .; V: TRBV7-3; DNA: TGTGCCAGCAGCTTAACTAGCTACAATGAGCAGTTCTTC; CDR3: CASSLTSYNEQFF
length: 14; J: TRBJ1-1; size: .; D: .; V: TRBV4-1; DNA: TGCGCCAGCAGCCCCGCCGCGATGAACACTGAAGCTTTCTTT; CDR3: CASSPAAMNTEAFF
length: 12; J: TRBJ2-7; size: once; D: TRBD2; V: TRBV6-5; DNA: TGTGCCAGCAGTTCGGGGGGGTACGAGCAGTACTTC; CDR3: CASSSGGYEQYF
length: 14; J: TRBJ2-3; size: .; D: .; V: TRBV21-1; DNA: TGTGCCAGCAGCAAAGCGCCCTTGACAGATACGCAGTATTTT; CDR3: CASSKAPLTDTQYF
length: 16; J: TRBJ2-7; size: few; D: TRBD2; V: TRBV9; DNA: TGTGCCAGCAGCGTAGCTCCTAGCGGGGGGGAATACGAGCAGTACTTC; CDR3: CASSVAPSGGEYEQYF
length: 14; J: TRBJ2-7; size: .; D: .; V: TRBV6-5; DNA: TGTGCCAGCAGTCGAGGAGGGTTTACCTACGAGCAGTACTTC; CDR3: CASSRGGFTYEQYF
length: 16; J: TRBJ2-3; size: .; D: .; V: TRBV18; DNA: TGTGCCAGCTCACCACCGATACCCACCCACCTAGATACGCAGTATTTT; CDR3: CASSPPIPTHLDTQYF
length: 15; J: TRBJ2-7; size: .; D: .; V: TRBV15; DNA: TGTGCCACCAGCAGAGCGGGCTCCCAAGCCTACGAGCAGTACTTC; CDR3: CATSRAGSQAYEQYF
length: 15; J: TRBJ1-4; size: .; D: .; V: TRBV5-1; DNA: TGCGCCAGCAGCTTTGAGGGGGTCACTAATGAAAAACTGTTTTTT; CDR3: CASSFEGVTNEKLFF
length: 15; J: TRBJ2-6; size: few; D: .; V: TRBV6-4; DNA: TGTGCCAGCAGTGAAGGACAATCTGGGGCCAACGTCCTGACTTTC; CDR3: CASSEGQSGANVLTF
length: 14; J: TRBJ2-2; size: .; D: .; V: TRBV7-2; DNA: TGTGCCAGCAGCTTACAGGGTTACACCGGGGAGCTGTTTTTT; CDR3: CASSLQGYTGELFF
length: 14; J: TRBJ1-1; size: .; D: TRBD1; V: TRBV30; DNA: TGTGCCTGGAGTGTCCAGGGGGGGAACACTGAAGCTTTCTTT; CDR3: CAWSVQGGNTEAFF
length: 15; J: TRBJ2-7; size: .; D: TRBD2; V: TRBV5-1; DNA: TGCGCCAGCAGCTTTTCCGGGACTAGGGTAGTCGAGCAGTACTTC; CDR3: CASSFSGTRVVEQYF
length: 15; J: TRBJ2-7; size: .; D: TRBD1; V: TRBV6-5; DNA: TGTGCCAGCCAGACAGGGCCATTGAGCTCCTACGAGCAGTACTTC; CDR3: CASQTGPLSSYEQYF
length: 15; J: TRBJ2-1; size: .; D: TRBD2; V: TRBV7-9; DNA: TGTGCCAGCAGCTCTTCTAGCGGGGCGTACAATGAGCAGTTCTTC; CDR3: CASSSSSGAYNEQFF
length: 13; J: TRBJ1-2; size: .; D: .; V: TRBV7-2; DNA: TGTGCCAGCAGCCTTACGGGTTACTATGGCTACACCTTC; CDR3: CASSLTGYYGYTF
length: 10; J: TRBJ2-1; size: .; D: .; V: TRBV30; DNA: TGTGCCTGGGCAAACAATGAGCAGTTCTTC; CDR3: CAWANNEQFF
length: 16; J: TRBJ2-2; size: .; D: TRBD2; V: TRBV7-2; DNA: TGTGCCAGCAGCTTGAATAGCGGGAGAAACACCGGGGAGCTGTTTTTT; CDR3: CASSLNSGRNTGELFF
length: 16; J: TRBJ1-3; size: .; D: TRBD1; V: TRBV9; DNA: TGTGCCAGCAGCGCAACCGGGACAGATCTTGGAAACACCATATATTTT; CDR3: CASSATGTDLGNTIYF
length: 14; J: TRBJ2-7; size: .; D: .; V: TRBV5-4; DNA: TGTGCCAGCAGCCGGGGGGCGGACACCTACGAGCAGTACTTC; CDR3: CASSRGADTYEQYF
length: 14; J: TRBJ2-3; size: .; D: TRBD1; V: TRBV15; DNA: TGTGCCACCAGTTGGGGACAGGGACCCTATACGCAGTATTTT; CDR3: CATSWGQGPYTQYF